Presented here are 27 T cell receptor beta chains from one specimen sequenced in a study of blood T cell repertoires in COVID-19. The assay was immunoSEQ multiplex PCR, and TCRdb's table has in-frame clones only and misses some. The table lists about 200,000 clones, 81% of them singletons. Sequences were obtained from peripheral blood. These receptors originate from a woman of 80 years or more with acute or convalescent COVID-19.

The V and J genes are TRBV10-3 and TRBJ2-7; 8 nucleotides match TRBD1. The CDR3 consists of 16 residues. The germline gives CDR1 ENHRY, CDR2 SYGVKD. The J segment lost 0 bases and the V segment lost 9 bases, leaving 13 bases of the junction unmatched. The CDR3 DNA reads TGTGCCATGGGACCTTCAGGGGGCGCGGGCTCCTACGAGCAGTACTTC. It yields the protein CAMGPSGGAGSYEQYF.

V is TRBV3-1 (or the pseudogene TRBV3-2) and J is TRBJ2-7, with a possible D match to TRBD1 (5 bases). CDR3 length: 14 amino acids. Trimming pared 1 base from V and 4 bases from J, leaving 11 bases between. Looked up from germline, CDR1 is LGHDT and CDR2 is YNNKEL (reference sequence). The CDR3 loop is CASSQVQGKYEQYF. The CDR3 DNA reads TGTGCCAGCAGCCAAGTCCAGGGTAAGTACGAGCAGTACTTC.

The CDR3 spells CASNTGGSNTEAFF. The CDR3 DNA reads as TGTGCCAGCAACACAGGGGGAAGTAACACTGAAGCTTTCTTT. The chain couples TRBV2 to TRBJ1-1, with TRBD1 matching over 8 bases. The CDR3 contains 14 residues. With V trimmed by 7 bases and J by 2 bases, 6 bases remained unmatched. CDR1 and CDR2 from the germline V gene are SNHLY and FYNNEI.

The chain links TRBV2 to TRBJ1-1, with unresolved D. Germline assignment: CDR1 SNHLY and CDR2 FYNNEI. CDR3 length: 16 residues. Trimming took 4 bases from V and 7 from J, leaving 22 bases between them. The CDR3 loop is CASSVRESTRVDEAFF. The CDR3 nucleotides are TGTGCCAGCAGTGTAAGGGAGTCGACCCGAGTAGATGAAGCTTTCTTT.

The rearrangement joins TRBV15 to TRBJ1-2; 10 bases agree with TRBD1. This CDR3 is built from 17 residues. The V gene's germline CDR1 is LNHNV and CDR2 YYDKDF (reference sequence). The V and J ends lost 0 bases and 3 bases, in that order; junction bases with no gene match: 7. This CDR3 reads CATSRELGTGDHYGYTF. In DNA form, the CDR3 reads TGTGCCACCAGCAGAGAATTGGGGACAGGGGACCACTATGGCTACACCTTC. The complete variable domain, with remaining parts taken from reference TRBV15 and TRBJ1-2, reads DAMVIQNPRYQVTQFGKPVTLSCSQTLNHNVMYWYQQKSSQAPKLLFHYYDKDFNNEADTPDNFQSRRPNTSFCFLDIRSPGLGDTAMYLCATSRELGTGDHYGYTFGSGTRLTVV.

The rearrangement uses TRBV28 and TRBJ1-3; D is perhaps TRBD1 (5 bases). The CDR3 length is 15 residues. Germline CDR1 and CDR2: MDHEN and SYDVKM. V was clipped by 6 bases and J by 3 bases, with 15 bases between them. In DNA, the CDR3 is TGTGCCAGCAGCTCGGGGGGGGGTTTTGGAAACACCATATATTTT. Translated: CASSSGGGFGNTIYF. Using reference TRBV28 and TRBJ1-3 for the parts outside the CDR3, the full variable domain is DVKVTQSSRYLVKRTGEKVFLECVQDMDHENMFWYRQDPGLGLRLIYFSYDVKMKEKGDIPEGYSVSREKKERFSLILESASTNQTSMYLCASSSGGGFGNTIYFGEGSWLTVV.

The V gene is TRBV5-6, the J gene TRBJ1-2; 7 nucleotides align to TRBD1. With V trimmed by 0 bases and J by 4 bases, 6 bases remained unmatched. The length of the CDR3 is 15 residues. The germline CDR1 and CDR2 sequences are SGHDT and YYEEEE. The CDR3 DNA reads TGTGCCAGCAGCTTGGGACAGGGCCCGCGCTATGGCTACACCTTC. It yields the protein CASSLGQGPRYGYTF.

The J gene is TRBJ2-3, the V gene TRBV27, with 8 bases that match TRBD2. Per the germline V gene, CDR1 is MNHEY and CDR2 is SMNVEV (reference sequence). The CDR3 is made up of 14 amino acids. Losses at the gene ends were 7 bases for V and 1 base for J; bases not matched to a gene: 4. This CDR3 is CASIGREGTDTQYF. In DNA, the CDR3 is TGTGCCAGCATCGGGCGGGAGGGCACAGATACGCAGTATTTT.

The V gene is TRBV18, the J gene TRBJ1-4; TRBD1 aligns across 8 bases. The CDR3 runs to 15 residues. V was pared by 5 bases and J by 3 bases, with 5 bases of the junction left unmatched. Germline CDR1 KGHSH, CDR2 LQKENI. The CDR3 spells CASSADRAANEKLFF. For the CDR3, the DNA is TGTGCCAGCTCAGCGGACAGGGCGGCTAATGAAAAACTGTTTTTT.

V is TRBV2 and J is TRBJ1-2, with 9 bases identical to TRBD1. Germline V gene data show CDR1 as SNHLY and CDR2 as FYNNEI. Trimming took 2 bases from V and 8 from J; bases not matched to a gene: 9. This CDR3 has 15 residues. This chain's CDR3 is CASSELPGQGYGYTF. The CDR3 bases are TGTGCCAGCAGTGAACTCCCGGGACAGGGATACGGCTACACCTTC.

The chain joins TRBV19 to TRBJ1-2; D ambiguous. The germline gives CDR1 LNHDA, CDR2 SQIVND (reference sequence). Trimming cost V 10 bases and J 7 bases, with 13 bases left between them. This CDR3 is 11 amino acids long. CDR3: CAISFTGGYTF. Here the CDR3 DNA reads TGTGCCATCTCCTTTACCGGTGGCTACACCTTC. Full variable domain (rest looked up from reference TRBV19 and TRBJ1-2): DGGITQSPKYLFRKEGQNVTLSCEQNLNHDAMYWYRQDPGQGLRLIYYSQIVNDFQKGDIAEGYSVSREKKESFPLTVTSAQKNPTAFYLCAISFTGGYTFGSGTRLTVV.

The chain joins TRBV2 to TRBJ2-5, with TRBD2 matching 7 bases. CDR1 is SNHLY and CDR2 is FYNNEI in the germline V gene. This CDR3 region has 11 residues. The junction had 1 base not matched to a gene; V was cut back by 7 bases and J by 5 bases. The CDR3 DNA reads TGTGCCAGCAACGGGGGGGAGACCCAGTACTTC. Translating it yields CASNGGETQYF.

The genes are TRBV28 and TRBJ1-5; D not resolved. Trimming shortened V by 2 bases and J by 6 bases, and 11 bases separated the two germline ends. From germline, CDR1 is MDHEN and CDR2 SYDVKM. This CDR3 comprises 14 residues. The CDR3 here is CASSLLLEGQPQHF. The CDR3 region has the DNA TGTGCCAGCAGTTTACTATTGGAGGGTCAGCCCCAGCATTTT. The variable domain in full, with the rest retrieved from reference TRBV28 and TRBJ1-5, is DVKVTQSSRYLVKRTGEKVFLECVQDMDHENMFWYRQDPGLGLRLIYFSYDVKMKEKGDIPEGYSVSREKKERFSLILESASTNQTSMYLCASSLLLEGQPQHFGDGTRLSIL.

The sample holds a few counts of this clone. J is TRBJ2-7 and V is TRBV2; D gene unclear. The V gene lost 0 bases and the J gene lost 4 bases, with 10 bases spanning the gap. The CDR3 loop spans 14 amino acids. The V gene's germline CDR1 is SNHLY and CDR2 FYNNEI. The chain's CDR3 is CASSEALGAYEQYF. Written as DNA, the CDR3 is TGTGCCAGCAGTGAAGCGCTTGGTGCGTACGAGCAGTACTTC. Variable domain in full (rest from reference TRBV2 and TRBJ2-7): EPEVTQTPSHQVTQMGQEVILRCVPISNHLYFYWYRQILGQKVEFLVSFYNNEISEKSEIFDDQFSVERPDGSNFTLKIRSTKLEDSAMYFCASSEALGAYEQYFGPGTRLTVT.

The chain links TRBV6-5 to TRBJ1-3, with D perhaps TRBD1 (5 bases). V was clipped by 4 bases and J by 0 bases, with 13 bases between them. The CDR3 runs 16 residues. Per germline, CDR1 MNHEY and CDR2 SVGAGI. The CDR3: CASSFRDSSSGNTIYF. The DNA for the CDR3 is TGTGCCAGCAGTTTCCGGGACTCGAGCTCTGGAAACACCATATATTTT.

The rearrangement links TRBV3-1 (or the pseudogene TRBV3-2) to TRBJ1-5; no firm D call. The CDR3 totals 15 residues. The germline V gene has CDR1 LGHDT and CDR2 YNNKEL (reference sequence). V was shortened by 0 bases and J by 4 bases, with 10 bases between the two germline ends. The CDR3: CASSQDPQANQPQHF. In DNA, the CDR3 is TGTGCCAGCAGCCAAGATCCCCAGGCTAATCAGCCCCAGCATTTT.

This clone was picked up one time. The J gene is TRBJ2-3, the V gene TRBV7-8; 10 nucleotides align to TRBD1. Germline V gives CDR1 SGHVS, CDR2 FQNEAQ. The CDR3 is 15 amino acids. With V trimmed by 5 bases and J by 3 bases, 5 bases remained unmatched. CDR3 protein: CASSIPGQGTDTQYF. In DNA, the CDR3 is TGTGCCAGCAGCATACCGGGACAGGGGACAGATACGCAGTATTTT.

This rearrangement joins TRBV12-3 or TRBV12-4 to TRBJ2-1; no reliable D call. The CDR3 runs to 12 residues. V lost 8 bases to trimming and J lost 3 bases, with 8 bases between them. The CDR3 here is CASRTGYNEQFF. Here the CDR3 DNA reads TGTGCCAGCCGTACGGGCTACAATGAGCAGTTCTTC.

Only one count was recorded for this clone. Written as DNA, the CDR3 is TGTGCCAGCAGCTTAGCACTAGCGGGGGCGGGAGATACGCAGTATTTT. This sequence encodes CASSLALAGAGDTQYF. The chain links TRBV7-2 to TRBJ2-3, with 11 bases lining up with TRBD2. The V gene end was trimmed by 0 bases and the J gene end by 5 bases; junction bases not matched to a gene: 4. The CDR3 loop spans 16 amino acids. Germline values: CDR1 SGHTA, CDR2 FQGNSA.

This clone has a handful of counts. This chain uses TRBV19 with TRBJ2-7; TRBD2 might be the D (5 bases). V lost 3 bases and J lost 6, with 21 bases in between. The CDR3 runs to 16 residues. Germline-derived CDR1 and CDR2 are LNHDA and SQIVND (reference sequence). CDR3 sequence: CASSIFPGMTGLEQYF. The CDR3 bases are TGTGCCAGTAGTATCTTCCCCGGGATGACCGGGCTCGAGCAGTACTTC.

A note on this clone: Other nucleotide sequences from this sample produce the same CDR3. The chain joins TRBV29-1 to TRBJ1-5; D is unresolved. This CDR3 is 14 amino acids long. V lost 4 bases, J lost 2 bases, and 12 bases lay in between. The germline V gene encodes CDR1 SQVTM and CDR2 ANQGSEA. CDR3 in amino acids: CSVVGAGGNQPQHF. The CDR3 region has the DNA TGCAGCGTTGTGGGCGCCGGGGGCAATCAGCCCCAGCATTTT.

As for this clone: In the same sample, other DNA sequences code for this CDR3. This chain connects TRBV28 to TRBJ2-7, with D uncertain. This CDR3 has 12 amino acids. The germline V and J ends were trimmed by 1 base and 2 bases, with 3 bases remaining between them. In germline, CDR1 is MDHEN, CDR2 SYDVKM. For the CDR3, the DNA is TGTGCCAGCAGTTTATCTGCCTACGAGCAGTACTTC. This translates into CASSLSAYEQYF.

CDR3 sequence (DNA): TGTGCCAGTAGTCCCCCGGGACTTTTAAATTCACCCCTCCACTTT. This encodes CASSPPGLLNSPLHF. The chain combines TRBV19 with TRBJ1-6; D is possibly TRBD1 (5 bases). The CDR3 has 15 amino acids. The ends were cut back, 5 bases at V and 7 bases at J, with 15 bases in the middle. Per germline, CDR1 LNHDA and CDR2 SQIVND (reference sequence).

This clone was seen just once. With only one base between it and a far larger clone, this is likely a read error. This chain links TRBV6-5 with TRBJ2-6; the match to TRBD1 covers 7 bases. V trimming: 5 bases; J trimming: 2 bases; junction bases outside the gene matches: 3. Germline CDR1 reads MNHEY; CDR2 reads SVGAGI. The CDR3 sequence is 15 residues long. The CDR3 DNA sequence: TGTGCCAGCAGTATCGACAGGGCTGGGGCCAACGTCCTGACTTTC. It encodes CASSIDRAGANVLTF.

This clone is a singleton in its sample. CDR3: CASSLTGGIYEQYF. Here the CDR3 DNA reads TGTGCCAGCAGCTTGACAGGGGGTATTTACGAGCAGTACTTC. The V gene is TRBV5-4, the J gene TRBJ2-7; 8 nucleotides align to TRBD1. The ends lost 1 base at V and 4 bases at J; junction bases unmatched: 4. CDR1 is SGHNT, CDR2 YYREEE, per germline (reference sequence). The CDR3 is 14 amino acids.

The V call is TRBV6-1, the J call TRBJ1-2; TRBD1 agrees at 10 bases. Germline CDR1 reads MNHNS; CDR2 reads SASEGT. The CDR3 has 20 amino acids. J was trimmed by 8 bases and V by 2 bases; bases with no gene match: 23. CDR3 residues: CASSENDLGDRGGIQGGYTF. The CDR3, as DNA: TGTGCCAGCAGTGAAAACGATTTGGGGGACAGGGGAGGAATTCAAGGGGGCTACACCTTC.

This chain uses TRBV2 with TRBJ1-3; unclear D gene. The CDR3 is 15 residues long. The V and J ends lost 0 bases and 0 bases respectively, with 6 bases between them. Germline CDR1 reads SNHLY; CDR2 reads FYNNEI. CDR3 bases: TGTGCCAGCAGTGAAGCGAGGTTCTCTGGAAACACCATATATTTT. Amino acid sequence: CASSEARFSGNTIYF.